The entry below describes one T cell receptor beta chain. This clonotype was counted between two and nine times. Its recognized antigen is unknown. The input lacks base qualities; no much larger clone sits a single base away. The data were obtained in a study of T-cell reconstitution after alpha-beta-depleted transplantation in children (dated by TCRdb to about 2016). At the level of the whole study: Using TCR repertoire profiling, the study quantitatively followed how T-cell immune reconstitution unfolded in children after TCRalphabeta/CD19-depleted allogeneic hematopoietic cell transplantation. The study at large found these results: Hyperexpanded clone frequencies declined over subsequent months; after one year, T-cell counts and TCRbeta diversity were mostly attributed to newly produced T cells. In some patients, the high TCRbeta diversity seen at day 60 was put down to recipient T cells and intrathymic progenitors that had survived conditioning. The apparently early recovery of alphabetaT-cell counts about two months after transplant reportedly depended on only several hundred rapidly expanded clones that came from non-depleted graft cells.

Libraries were built with PCR. Data came from an Illumina HiSeq 2500. TCR libraries were prepared with molecular barcoding, using unique molecular identifiers to normalize TCRbeta repertoire quantification. Starting from the raw public reads, TCRdb applied fastp trimming at Q25, assembled clones with MiXCR and retained in-frame beta chains. CDR3 protein duplicates are merged, each entry listing the most common genes and DNA. This sample lists about 980,000 distinct CDR3 sequences; roughly 29% were detected once. Roughly 27% of the sample belongs to the ten largest clones. Reading the label with the study, this specimen's treatment or condition is: allogeneic hematopoietic cell transplantation with graft depleted of TCRalphabeta T cells and CD19 B cells. TCRalphabeta/CD19-depleted allogeneic hematopoietic cell grafts were given to the transplant recipients, all of whom were children. Reading the germline V gene gives CDR1 SGHRS and CDR2 YFSETQ. Reading from cysteine to phenylalanine, the CDR3 counts 19 amino acids. Only the CDR3 portion is preserved as DNA: 57 bases, with reading frame beginning at the first base. V and J are trimmed by 4 bases and 7 bases, and the gene matches miss 19 bases of the junction.

The clonotype originates from a boy in the first two years of life who had a stem cell transplant for SCID, so the T cells may come from the graft donor. Sample: PBMCs, mostly from graft donor cells, taken 360 days after TCRalphabeta/CD19-depleted stem cell transplant. The rearrangement joined TRBV5-1 to TRBJ2-1; 11 central nucleotides agree with TRBD2. The DNA sequence follows: TGCGCCAGCAGCCGGAAGGCCCGTACGACTAGCGGGGTCCAAAATGAGCAGTTCTTC. Its amino acids are CASSRKARTTSGVQNEQFF.